Listed here is a single TCR beta chain. Assay used: immunoSEQ multiplex PCR; TCRdb lists only in-frame clones, some missing. Of roughly 74,000 clones listed, about 91% are singletons. This record comes from a study of technical replicates of blood from a few donors. This CDR3 is 17 amino acids long. CDR1 is SGHRS and CDR2 is YFSETQ in the germline V gene. V was pared by 0 bases and J by 2 bases, with 17 bases between. V is TRBV5-1 and J is TRBJ2-5; no firm D call. The sample was T cells isolated from PBMCs. The sequence derives from a human donor in good health. CDR3 amino acids: CASSLGIDGDSQETQYF. In DNA form, the CDR3 reads TGCGCCAGCAGCTTGGGGATTGACGGAGACTCGCAAGAGACCCAGTACTTC.